This is a list of T cell receptor beta chains from one sample in a study of monozygotic twins with inflammatory bowel disease. TCRdb reprocessed the 5' RACE reads; each CDR3 protein has one entry and no DNA is given. The sample features 95,000 to 110,000 distinct CDR3 sequences, with approximately 1.8% in its top ten. The sample taken for sequencing was blood. The origin of the receptors is a human donor with ulcerative colitis or Crohn's disease, or a healthy co-twin of an affected twin (not recorded which). CDR3s include the opening cysteine and the closing phenylalanine or tryptophan. Size values are once, few and many counts, or a class for expanded clones, and some rows have none.

clone_size: NA; j_call: TRBJ2-1; v_call: TRBV20-1; cdr3_aa: CSALREFAYNEQFF
clone_size: NA; j_call: TRBJ2-1; v_call: TRBV6-5; cdr3_aa: CASSSLGTTSYNEQFF
clone_size: NA; j_call: TRBJ2-7; v_call: TRBV7-8; cdr3_aa: CASKAGGTYEQYF
clone_size: NA; j_call: TRBJ2-1; v_call: TRBV4-3; cdr3_aa: CASSPSAGGYNEQFF
clone_size: NA; j_call: TRBJ2-1; v_call: TRBV7-9; cdr3_aa: CASSPLAAAYNEQFF
clone_size: NA; j_call: TRBJ1-2; v_call: TRBV5-1; cdr3_aa: CASSLASNYGYTF
clone_size: NA; j_call: TRBJ2-1; v_call: TRBV14; cdr3_aa: CASSQDMTIGQFF
clone_size: NA; j_call: TRBJ2-3; v_call: TRBV29-1; cdr3_aa: CSVVGRVDTQYF
clone_size: NA; j_call: TRBJ1-1; v_call: TRBV28; cdr3_aa: CASSFRSLSTEAFF
clone_size: NA; j_call: TRBJ2-4; v_call: TRBV30; cdr3_aa: CAWSPGTALQYF
clone_size: NA; j_call: TRBJ2-7; v_call: TRBV20-1; cdr3_aa: CSASGTGNYEQYF
clone_size: NA; j_call: TRBJ2-7; v_call: TRBV20-1; cdr3_aa: CSAWDGQTYEQYF
clone_size: NA; j_call: TRBJ2-3; v_call: TRBV28; cdr3_aa: CASSQTGGADTQYF
clone_size: NA; j_call: TRBJ2-3; v_call: TRBV29-1; cdr3_aa: CSVGELDTQYF
clone_size: NA; j_call: TRBJ1-5; v_call: TRBV28; cdr3_aa: CASSLSPNQPQHF
clone_size: NA; j_call: TRBJ2-3; v_call: TRBV7-6; cdr3_aa: CASSLAEGQGSDTQYF
clone_size: NA; j_call: TRBJ2-1; v_call: TRBV12-3/TRBV12-4; cdr3_aa: CASSLTGISYNEQFF
clone_size: NA; j_call: TRBJ2-3; v_call: TRBV20-1; cdr3_aa: CRALQGGTDTQYF
clone_size: NA; j_call: TRBJ2-1; v_call: TRBV7-2; cdr3_aa: CASSSQVYNEQFF
clone_size: NA; j_call: TRBJ1-5; v_call: TRBV6-2/TRBV6-3; cdr3_aa: CASSYPSRDNQPQHF
clone_size: NA; j_call: TRBJ2-2; v_call: TRBV6-5; cdr3_aa: CASSYGSSPGELFF
clone_size: NA; j_call: TRBJ1-5; v_call: TRBV19; cdr3_aa: CASSIVVKYSNQPQHF
clone_size: NA; j_call: TRBJ2-5; v_call: TRBV7-2; cdr3_aa: CASSLLPYQETQYF
clone_size: NA; j_call: TRBJ2-5; v_call: TRBV20-1; cdr3_aa: CSARSLLAGEETQYF
clone_size: NA; j_call: TRBJ2-6; v_call: TRBV5-1; cdr3_aa: CASSSLMKGANVLTF
clone_size: NA; j_call: TRBJ2-5; v_call: TRBV18; cdr3_aa: CASSKTSEVTQYF
clone_size: NA; j_call: TRBJ1-3; v_call: TRBV12-3/TRBV12-4; cdr3_aa: CASGWRASGNTIYF
clone_size: NA; j_call: TRBJ2-2; v_call: TRBV20-1; cdr3_aa: CSGREGPSGELFF
clone_size: NA; j_call: TRBJ2-7; v_call: TRBV11-2; cdr3_aa: CASGISYEQYF
clone_size: NA; j_call: TRBJ2-1; v_call: TRBV10-3; cdr3_aa: CAIRTDRGFNEQFF
clone_size: NA; j_call: TRBJ2-3; v_call: TRBV27; cdr3_aa: CASSLSYTDTQYF
clone_size: NA; j_call: TRBJ2-1; v_call: TRBV14; cdr3_aa: CASSQGHSYNEQFF
clone_size: NA; j_call: TRBJ2-2; v_call: TRBV6-5; cdr3_aa: CATYGNTGELFF
clone_size: NA; j_call: TRBJ2-3; v_call: TRBV10-3; cdr3_aa: CATDPRLGTDTQYF
clone_size: NA; j_call: TRBJ2-7; v_call: TRBV5-1; cdr3_aa: CASSLESGQSYEQYF
clone_size: NA; j_call: TRBJ1-4; v_call: TRBV4-3; cdr3_aa: CASSQGLGANEKLFF
clone_size: NA; j_call: TRBJ2-5; v_call: TRBV10-3; cdr3_aa: CAISEGSGRETQYF
clone_size: NA; j_call: TRBJ2-2; v_call: TRBV5-5; cdr3_aa: CASSSAPTGELFF
clone_size: NA; j_call: TRBJ1-6; v_call: TRBV29-1; cdr3_aa: CSVGTGRNNSPLHF
clone_size: NA; j_call: TRBJ1-2; v_call: TRBV7-2; cdr3_aa: CASSPQSRRGYTF
clone_size: NA; j_call: TRBJ2-1; v_call: TRBV7-2; cdr3_aa: CASSLVVAGTYNEQFF
clone_size: NA; j_call: TRBJ1-2; v_call: TRBV6-5; cdr3_aa: CASSYYPAKTGKGYTF
clone_size: NA; j_call: TRBJ2-4; v_call: TRBV11-1; cdr3_aa: CASSLEAGSRTLAKNIQYF
clone_size: NA; j_call: TRBJ2-7; v_call: TRBV29-1; cdr3_aa: CSVGGSRGSYEQYF
clone_size: medium-sized; j_call: TRBJ2-7; v_call: TRBV29-1; cdr3_aa: CSVGSSYEQYF